Sequencing of this TCR beta chain was carried out in a study of beta chain features in type 1 diabetes. Reverse transcription of all isolated RNA meant that expressed TCRB transcripts were sequenced. Generated by immunoSEQ multiplex PCR, the TCRdb table keeps only in-frame clones and is missing some. The repertoire has roughly 610,000 clones, roughly 15% of them found once; the top ten carry around 0.1%. Germline V gene lookup returns CDR1 SGHRS and CDR2 YFSETQ. This CDR3 region has 16 residues. V lost 2 bases to trimming and J lost 0 bases; unmatched junction nucleotides: 3. There are a few counts of this clone.

What was sequenced was naive CD4+ T cells from blood. V is TRBV5-1 and J is TRBJ1-1; TRBD1 matches at 11 bases. This receptor was identified in a man aged 18 to 30 in good health. CDR3 nucleotide sequence: TGCGCCAGCAGCTTCTGGACAGGGGGCATGAACACTGAAGCTTTCTTT. Amino acid sequence: CASSFWTGGMNTEAFF.